This T cell receptor (beta chain) emerged from a study of cytomegalovirus exposure and HLA in healthy donors. At the level of the study: Inside one of the first data releases sat tens of millions of unique TCRs taken from HLA-typed donors.

Germline loops: CDR1 SGHAT, CDR2 FQDESV (reference sequence). The CDR3 runs to 13 residues. V trimming: 5 bases; J trimming: 5 bases; junction bases outside the gene matches: 1. The PCR had 60 Vbeta and 13 Jbeta primers. This table comes from immunoSEQ multiplex PCR, and its TCRdb copy is limited to in-frame clones, with some not included. Of 170,000 or so clones listed, 65% to 90% are singletons. This chain joins TRBV11-1 and TRBJ2-2, with 8 positions matching TRBD1. Source material: PBMCs. This TCR derives from a woman aged 18-29 years in good health and CMV-seronegative. The DNA of the CDR3 is TGTGCCAGCAGCAGGGACAGGACCGGGGAGCTGTTTTTT. Translated: CASSRDRTGELFF.